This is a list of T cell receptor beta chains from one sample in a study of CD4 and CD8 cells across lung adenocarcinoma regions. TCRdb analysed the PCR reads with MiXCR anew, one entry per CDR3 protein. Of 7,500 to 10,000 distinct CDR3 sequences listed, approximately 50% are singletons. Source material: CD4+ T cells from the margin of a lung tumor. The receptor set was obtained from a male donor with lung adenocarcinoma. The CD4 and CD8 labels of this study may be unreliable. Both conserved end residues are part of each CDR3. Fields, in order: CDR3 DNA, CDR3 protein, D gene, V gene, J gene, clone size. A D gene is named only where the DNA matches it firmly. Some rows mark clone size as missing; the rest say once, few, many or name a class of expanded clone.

TGCGCCAGCAGCGACTCGGGGCAGCGAGCCAAAAATACTCAGTACTTC	CASSDSGQRAKNTQYF	NA	TRBV10-2	TRBJ2-4	few
TGTGCCAGCAGTTTAAATCATGGTAAGGGGTCGAATGAGCAGTTCTTC	CASSLNHGKGSNEQFF	NA	TRBV6-5	TRBJ2-1	NA
TGTGCCAGCAGGGCCGGAGACGGGACCTCTGGGGCCTACGAGCAGACTTTC	CASRAGDGTSGAYEQTF	NA	TRBV6-1	TRBJ2-6	NA
TGTGCCAGCTTGAGCGTGAACACTGAAGCTTTCTTT	CASLSVNTEAFF	NA	TRBV6-1	TRBJ1-1	NA
TGTGCCAGCAGTCCCCGGATGGGGGCCTACAATGAGCAGTTCTTC	CASSPRMGAYNEQFF	NA	TRBV6-2/TRBV6-3	TRBJ2-1	many
TGTGCCAGCAGTGAAGAGACAGGGGGCTTGAATGAGCAGTTCTTC	CASSEETGGLNEQFF	TRBD1	TRBV6-1	TRBJ2-1	NA
TGTGTCAGCAGCCGAGTCTCGGGGCTGGGAGCCAAAAACATTCAGTATTTC	CVSSRVSGLGAKNIQYF	NA	TRBV7-6	TRBJ2-4	NA
TGTGCCAGCAGTGACCGGGGGCAGGGGAGTTTGGATGAGCAGTTCTTC	CASSDRGQGSLDEQFF	NA	TRBV6-4	TRBJ2-1	NA
TGTGCCAGCAGTTACTCACCCTTCGACAGGGTGTCCTACGAGCAGTACTTC	CASSYSPFDRVSYEQYF	TRBD1	TRBV6-5	TRBJ2-7	many
TGTGCCAGCAGACCTATCACAGGGATCTCCTACAATGAGCAGTTCTTC	CASRPITGISYNEQFF	NA	TRBV6-2/TRBV6-3	TRBJ2-1	many
TGTGCCAGCACCCGGACAGGCCAAGAGACCCAGTACTTC	CASTRTGQETQYF	TRBD1	TRBV6-1	TRBJ2-5	NA
TGTGCCAGCAGTTTCCAGGGGGATGTCGAGCAGTACTTC	CASSFQGDVEQYF	TRBD1	TRBV27	TRBJ2-7	NA
TGTGCCAGCACAGGGGGCTACGAGCAGTACTTC	CASTGGYEQYF	TRBD1	TRBV6-1	TRBJ2-7	medium-sized
TGTGCCAGCAGTCAACGTCCCGACGGGGGGGAGGGCTACACCTTC	CASSQRPDGGEGYTF	NA	TRBV6-1	TRBJ1-2	large
TGTGCCACCAGCAGAGGGAAAGCTACGGGCTACAATGAGCAGTTCTTC	CATSRGKATGYNEQFF	NA	TRBV15	TRBJ2-1	many
TGTGCCAGCAGCTTAGATATCCTCCGCACAGATACGCAGTATTTT	CASSLDILRTDTQYF	NA	TRBV7-6	TRBJ2-3	NA
TGTGCCAGCAGGGACATCTTTAACTATGGCTACACCTTC	CASRDIFNYGYTF	NA	TRBV6-1	TRBJ1-2	NA
TGTGCCAGCAGCTTAGGGGGACAGGGCCTTGAAGCTTTCTTT	CASSLGGQGLEAFF	TRBD1	TRBV7-2	TRBJ1-1	medium-sized
TGTGCCAGCAGTGAAGGGGGGGGGCGGGGAGGCAAAGACACTCAGTATTTC	CASSEGGGRGGKDTQYF	NA	TRBV25-1	TRBJ2-4	NA
TGTGCCAGCAGCCTCCGGGCCATGAACACCGGGAAGCAGTTTTTT	CASSLRAMNTGKQFF	NA	TRBV11-2	TRBJ2-2	NA
TGTGCCAGCAGGAAGATAGTTAGAGCCAGCACAGATACGCAGTATTTT	CASRKIVRASTDTQYF	NA	TRBV6-1	TRBJ2-3	NA
TGTGCCAGCAGTTACCAAGACACCGGGGAGCTGTTTTTT	CASSYQDTGELFF	NA	TRBV6-2/TRBV6-3	TRBJ2-2	many